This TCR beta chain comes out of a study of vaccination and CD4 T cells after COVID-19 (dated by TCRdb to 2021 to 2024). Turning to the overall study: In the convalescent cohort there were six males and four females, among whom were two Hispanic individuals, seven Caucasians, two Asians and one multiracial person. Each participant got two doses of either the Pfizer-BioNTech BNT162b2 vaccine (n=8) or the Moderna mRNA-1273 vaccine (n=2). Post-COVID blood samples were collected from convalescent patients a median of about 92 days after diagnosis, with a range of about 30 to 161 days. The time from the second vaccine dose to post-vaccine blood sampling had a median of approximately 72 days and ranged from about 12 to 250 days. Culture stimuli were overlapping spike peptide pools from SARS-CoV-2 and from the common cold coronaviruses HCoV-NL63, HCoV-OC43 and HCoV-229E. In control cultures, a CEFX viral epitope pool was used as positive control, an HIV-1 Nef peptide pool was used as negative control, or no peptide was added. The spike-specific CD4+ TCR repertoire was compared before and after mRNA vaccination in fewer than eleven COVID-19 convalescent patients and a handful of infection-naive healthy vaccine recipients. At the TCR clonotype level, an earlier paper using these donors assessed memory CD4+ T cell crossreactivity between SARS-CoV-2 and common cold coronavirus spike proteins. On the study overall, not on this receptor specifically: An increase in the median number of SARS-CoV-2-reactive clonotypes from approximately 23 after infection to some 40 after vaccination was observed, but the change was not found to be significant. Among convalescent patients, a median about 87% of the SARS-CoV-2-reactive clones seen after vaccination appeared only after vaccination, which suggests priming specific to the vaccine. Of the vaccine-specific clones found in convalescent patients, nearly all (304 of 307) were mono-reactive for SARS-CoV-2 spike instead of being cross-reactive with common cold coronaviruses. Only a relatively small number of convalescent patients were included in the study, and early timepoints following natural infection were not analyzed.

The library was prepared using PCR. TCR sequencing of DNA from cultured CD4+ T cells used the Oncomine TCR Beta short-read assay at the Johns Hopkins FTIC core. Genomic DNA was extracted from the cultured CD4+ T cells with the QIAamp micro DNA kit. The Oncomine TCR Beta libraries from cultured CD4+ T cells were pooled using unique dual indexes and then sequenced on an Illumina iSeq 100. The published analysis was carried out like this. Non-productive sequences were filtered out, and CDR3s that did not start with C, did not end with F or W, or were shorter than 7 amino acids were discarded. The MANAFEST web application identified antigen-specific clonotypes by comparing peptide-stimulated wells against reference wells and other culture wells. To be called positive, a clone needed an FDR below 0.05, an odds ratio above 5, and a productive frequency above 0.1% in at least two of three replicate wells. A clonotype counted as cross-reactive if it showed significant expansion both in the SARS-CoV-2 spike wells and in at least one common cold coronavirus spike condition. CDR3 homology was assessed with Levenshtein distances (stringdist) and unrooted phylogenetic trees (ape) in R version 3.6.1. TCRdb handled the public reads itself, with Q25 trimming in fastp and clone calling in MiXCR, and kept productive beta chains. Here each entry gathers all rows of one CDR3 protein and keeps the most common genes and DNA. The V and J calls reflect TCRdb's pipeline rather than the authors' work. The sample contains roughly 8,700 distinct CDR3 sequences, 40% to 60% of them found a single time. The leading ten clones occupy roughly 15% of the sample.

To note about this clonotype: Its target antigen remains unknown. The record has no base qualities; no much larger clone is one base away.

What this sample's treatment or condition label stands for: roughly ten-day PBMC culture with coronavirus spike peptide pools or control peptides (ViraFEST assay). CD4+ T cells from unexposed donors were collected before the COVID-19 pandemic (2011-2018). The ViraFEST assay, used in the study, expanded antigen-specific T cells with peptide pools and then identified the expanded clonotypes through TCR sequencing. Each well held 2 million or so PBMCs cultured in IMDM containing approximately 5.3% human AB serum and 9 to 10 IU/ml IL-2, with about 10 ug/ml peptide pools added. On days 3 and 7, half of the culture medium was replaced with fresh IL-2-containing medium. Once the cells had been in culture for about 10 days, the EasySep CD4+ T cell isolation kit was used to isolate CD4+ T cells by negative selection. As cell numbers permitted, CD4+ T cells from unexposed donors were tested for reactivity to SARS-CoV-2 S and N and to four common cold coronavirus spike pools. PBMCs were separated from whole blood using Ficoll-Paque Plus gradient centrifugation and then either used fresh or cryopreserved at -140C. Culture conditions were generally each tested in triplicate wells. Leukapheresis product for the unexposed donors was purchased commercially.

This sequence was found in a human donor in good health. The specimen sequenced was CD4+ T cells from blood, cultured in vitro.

The CDR3 region: CASSQGGLSGNTIYF. The DNA sequence follows: TGCGCCAGCAGCCAAGGAGGGTTATCTGGAAACACCATATATTTT. The sequence joins TRBV4-1 to TRBJ1-3; no D gene is confidently identified. CDR1 and CDR2, per the germline V gene, are MGHRA and YSYEKL. The CDR3 runs 15 amino acids, cysteine and phenylalanine included. Kept here is only the CDR3 DNA, which spans 45 bases and is read in frame from base 1. V is shortened by 1 base, J by 1 base, and the region joining them spans 8 bases.